The 30 T cell receptor beta chains reported below all come from one sample, sequenced in a study of blood T cell repertoires in COVID-19 (dated by TCRdb to between 2020 and 2021). The library was made by the immunoSEQ multiplex PCR assay. TCRdb took this table from immuneACCESS and kept in-frame rearrangements with V and J called. Such tables lack part of the clones; where checked against another copy, unresolved V genes explain under half of the gap, and the rest is unexplained. This sample is represented by 200,000 or so clones; about four fifths of them were singletons. The top ten constitute roughly 5% of the sample. Sample: PBMCs or T cells enriched from blood (not recorded which). The origin of the receptors is a woman aged 45-60 years who had been exposed to COVID-19.

The chain combines TRBV7-9 with TRBJ1-6; D is perhaps TRBD1 (6 bases). The V end lost 5 bases, the J end lost 1 base, and 9 bases lay between the germline ends. The germline V gene has CDR1 SEHNR and CDR2 FQNEAQ (reference sequence). This CDR3 has 15 amino acids. CDR3 coding DNA: TGTGCCAGCAGCAAAGGACAGTCCTATAATTCACCCCTCCACTTT. As protein: CASSKGQSYNSPLHF.

The CDR3 protein is CASSQWLQGGTTEAFF. The CDR3 nucleotides read TGCGCCAGCAGCCAATGGCTCCAGGGAGGTACCACTGAAGCTTTCTTT. The V and J genes are TRBV4-1 and TRBJ1-1; maybe TRBD1 (5 bases). Looked up from germline, CDR1 is MGHRA and CDR2 is YSYEKL. Trimming removed 2 bases from V and 4 bases from J, with 17 bases in between. This CDR3 is built from 16 residues.

V usage is TRBV4-3 and J usage is TRBJ1-2; D is perhaps TRBD1 (5 bases). This CDR3 comprises 14 residues. V lost 1 base, J lost 7 bases, and 13 bases lay in between. Germline V gives CDR1 LGHNA, CDR2 YSLEER. This CDR3 reads CASSQVGQGGGYTF. The CDR3 coding sequence is TGCGCCAGCAGCCAAGTGGGCCAGGGAGGTGGCTACACCTTC.

The chain employs TRBV14 and TRBJ1-1; TRBD1 matches 9 bases. CDR1 is SGHDN and CDR2 is FVKESK in the germline V gene. This CDR3 has 16 residues. V shed 1 base, J shed 7 bases, and the junction held 10 bases outside the gene matches. The CDR3 reads CASSQGAGGQGREAFF. The CDR3 nucleotides read TGTGCCAGCAGCCAAGGAGCAGGGGGACAGGGCCGTGAAGCTTTCTTT.

This chain links TRBV11-2 with TRBJ2-7; TRBD1 aligns across 11 bases. The CDR3 runs 18 residues. Germline CDR1 SGHAT, CDR2 FQNNGV. The V gene end was trimmed by 3 bases and the J gene end by 0 bases; junction bases not matched to a gene: 10. The CDR3 sequence: CASSFGTGGLLLSYEQYF. CDR3 bases: TGTGCCAGCAGCTTCGGGACAGGGGGTCTATTACTCTCCTACGAGCAGTACTTC. Together with reference TRBV11-2 and TRBJ2-7, the CDR3 gives the full variable domain: EAGVAQSPRYKIIEKRQSVAFWCNPISGHATLYWYQQILGQGPKLLIQFQNNGVVDDSQLPKDRFSAERLKGVDSTLKIQPAKLEDSAVYLCASSFGTGGLLLSYEQYFGPGTRLTVT.

This chain links TRBV6-5 with TRBJ1-2; D uncertain. Germline values: CDR1 MNHEY, CDR2 SVGAGI. This CDR3 contains 14 residues. V dropped 7 bases and J dropped 0 bases, with 12 bases sitting between them. In DNA form, the CDR3 reads TGTGCCAGCATACCGGGTTCGGCTAACTATGGCTACACCTTC. Amino acid sequence: CASIPGSANYGYTF.

This clone has more than one count but fewer than ten. The chain uses TRBV5-5 and TRBJ2-4; 12 nucleotides agree with TRBD2. CDR3 length: 16 residues. Germline CDR1 reads SGHKS; CDR2 reads YYEKEE (reference sequence). The V and J ends lost 0 bases and 5 bases, in that order; junction bases with no gene match: 3. The CDR3 here is CASSLGLAGAENIQYF. CDR3 in DNA: TGTGCCAGCAGCTTGGGACTAGCGGGGGCCGAAAACATTCAGTACTTC.

The chain recombines TRBV15 with TRBJ2-7; tentatively, D is TRBD1 (6 bases). From germline, CDR1 is LNHNV and CDR2 YYDKDF (reference sequence). V lost 5 bases, J lost 5 bases, and 19 bases lay in between. This CDR3 region has 15 residues. The CDR3 nucleotides are TGTGCCACCAGCCCCCCCCATGGGGCAGGGGACGAGCAGTACTTC. This encodes CATSPPHGAGDEQYF.

The chain employs TRBV24-1 and TRBJ2-1, with 11 bases that match TRBD2. The CDR3 covers 17 residues. CDR1 and CDR2 (germline): KGHDR, SFDVKD. The ends lost 7 bases at V and 4 bases at J; junction bases unmatched: 11. The chain's CDR3 is CATSPGSGGAGYNEQFF. In nucleotides, the CDR3 is TGTGCCACCAGCCCCGGTAGCGGGGGGGCGGGATACAATGAGCAGTTCTTC.

This clone appeared many times. The V and J genes are TRBV7-9 and TRBJ2-7; 8 bases match TRBD1. The junction had 8 bases not matched to a gene; V was cut back by 1 base and J by 12 bases. The CDR3 is 13 residues long. Looked up from germline, CDR1 is SEHNR and CDR2 is FQNEAQ (reference sequence). The CDR3 sequence: CASSLDQGTGAYF. Here the CDR3 DNA reads TGTGCCAGCAGCTTAGACCAAGGGACAGGTGCGTACTTC.

CDR3 sequence: CAVGQPNTEAFF. The CDR3 DNA reads as TGTGCCGTAGGACAGCCGAACACTGAAGCTTTCTTT. This sequence joins TRBV10-3 and TRBJ1-1; D may be TRBD1 (6 bases). CDR3 length: 12 amino acids. Germline V lookup: CDR1 ENHRY, CDR2 SYGVKD. Trimming removed 11 bases at V and 1 base at J, with 11 bases between.

The chain uses TRBV15 and TRBJ2-7, with TRBD2 identical over 10 bases. The CDR3 is 16 residues long. V gave up 1 base and J gave up 1 base; unmatched junction bases: 4. Germline V gene sequence: CDR1 LNHNV, CDR2 YYDKDF (reference sequence). CDR3 amino acids: CATSRVVAGGSYEQYF. Here the CDR3 DNA reads TGTGCCACCAGCAGAGTGGTAGCGGGGGGATCCTACGAGCAGTACTTC.

Worth noting for this clone: Only one base separates this from a far larger clonotype, so it likely reflects a read error. The sample carries other DNA sequences with the same CDR3. This sequence joins TRBV7-9 and TRBJ1-1; TRBD1 matches 7 bases. V was clipped by 4 bases and J by 4 bases; unmatched bases: 3. CDR3 size: 13 residues. Germline V gives CDR1 SEHNR, CDR2 FQNEAQ (reference sequence). The chain's CDR3 is CASSSTGTTEAFF. CDR3 nucleotide sequence: TGTGCCAGCAGCTCGACAGGGACCACTGAAGCTTTCTTT.

V is TRBV11-3 and J is TRBJ1-1; possible D gene TRBD1, 5 bases. Trimming removed 2 bases at V and 4 bases at J, with 11 bases between. The CDR3 contains 14 residues. Germline V gives CDR1 SGHNT, CDR2 YENEEA. CDR3 amino acids: CASSLRGEGTEAFF. In DNA, the CDR3 is TGTGCCAGCAGCTTAAGAGGGGAGGGCACTGAAGCTTTCTTT.

The chain links TRBV4-1 to TRBJ1-4; 8 bases line up with TRBD1. The CDR3 totals 16 residues. V was clipped by 0 bases and J by 7 bases; unmatched bases: 7. Germline lookup yields CDR1 MGHRA and CDR2 YSYEKL. CDR3 amino acids: CASSQEGTGGGEKLFF. The CDR3 nucleotides read TGCGCCAGCAGCCAAGAAGGAACAGGGGGAGGTGAAAAACTGTTTTTT.

The chain has TRBV5-8 and TRBJ2-5, with TRBD2 identical over 8 bases. Looked up from germline, CDR1 is SGHTS and CDR2 is YDEGEE. This CDR3 is built from 14 residues. V shed 5 bases, J shed 5 bases, and the junction held 8 bases outside the gene matches. The CDR3 DNA follows: TGTGCCAGCAGGGGGACGGGGGGGTCGGAGACCCAGTACTTC. It translates to CASRGTGGSETQYF.

This clone came up a few times. The V and J genes are TRBV19 and TRBJ2-1, with TRBD2 matching over 10 bases. Germline V gene lookup returns CDR1 LNHDA and CDR2 SQIVND (reference sequence). The V gene end was trimmed by 2 bases and the J gene end by 0 bases; junction bases not matched to a gene: 1. CDR3 size: 16 residues. The CDR3 protein is CASSILAGASYNEQFF. CDR3 nucleotides: TGTGCCAGTAGTATACTAGCGGGGGCCTCCTACAATGAGCAGTTCTTC. Full variable domain (rest looked up from reference TRBV19 and TRBJ2-1): DGGITQSPKYLFRKEGQNVTLSCEQNLNHDAMYWYRQDPGQGLRLIYYSQIVNDFQKGDIAEGYSVSREKKESFPLTVTSAQKNPTAFYLCASSILAGASYNEQFFGPGTRLTVL.

This clone has only a few counts. This sequence joins TRBV9 and TRBJ2-2; 7 bases align to TRBD1. J gave up 1 base and V 0 bases, and 12 bases lay outside the gene matches. The CDR3 totals 19 residues. Germline V gene data show CDR1 as SGDLS and CDR2 as YYNGEE. The CDR3 region has the DNA TGTGCCAGCAGCGTAGCTCGGACAGGCGCCAAGAGGAACACCGGGGAGCTGTTTTTT. Its translation is CASSVARTGAKRNTGELFF. Variable domain in full (rest from reference TRBV9 and TRBJ2-2): DSGVTQTPKHLITATGQRVTLRCSPRSGDLSVYWYQQSLDQGLQFLIQYYNGEERAKGNILERFSAQQFPDLHSELNLSSLELGDSALYFCASSVARTGAKRNTGELFFGEGSRLTVL.

The chain has TRBV6-5 and TRBJ2-7; a weak D match, TRBD2 (6 bases). The germline gives CDR1 MNHEY, CDR2 SVGAGI. V shed 6 bases and J shed 5 bases, with 17 bases lying between them. This CDR3 has 14 amino acids. In nucleotides, the CDR3 is TGTGCCAGCAGCTCGGGACTTCCAGGGCACGAGCAGTACTTC. Encoded protein: CASSSGLPGHEQYF.

This chain links TRBV30 with TRBJ1-1; 8 nucleotides line up with TRBD1. CDR3 length equals 14 residues. CDR1 and CDR2 from the germline V gene are GTSNPN and SVGIG (reference sequence). The V segment lost 4 bases and the J segment 3 bases; nucleotides outside the gene matches: 7. The CDR3 protein is CAWTTGGMDTEAFF. CDR3 coding DNA: TGTGCCTGGACCACAGGGGGTATGGACACTGAAGCTTTCTTT.

The CDR3 is CASSLSHLYEQYF. The DNA for the CDR3 is TGTGCCAGCAGCTTGAGCCACCTTTACGAGCAGTACTTC. This chain connects TRBV12-3 or TRBV12-4 to TRBJ2-7; D is unclear. This CDR3 comprises 13 residues. V dropped 6 bases and J dropped 4 bases, with 13 bases sitting between them.

This sequence joins TRBV7-9 and TRBJ1-1; D is undetermined. Germline loops: CDR1 SEHNR, CDR2 FQNEAQ (reference sequence). The CDR3 runs to 14 residues. V was clipped by 3 bases and J by 0 bases, with 8 bases between them. This CDR3 is CASSFSSLNTEAFF. The CDR3 DNA follows: TGTGCCAGCAGCTTCTCGTCTCTGAACACTGAAGCTTTCTTT.

The chain recombines TRBV29-1 with TRBJ1-3; D gene uncertain. This CDR3 region has 12 residues. V dropped 5 bases and J dropped 1 base, with 6 bases sitting between them. Germline V CDR1 and CDR2: SQVTM, ANQGSEA. The CDR3 is CSVTLSGNTIYF. The CDR3 DNA follows: TGCAGCGTTACCCTATCTGGAAACACCATATATTTT.

The rearrangement joins TRBV28 to TRBJ2-6; tentatively, D is TRBD2 (6 bases). The CDR3 contains 15 residues. Germline V gene sequence: CDR1 MDHEN, CDR2 SYDVKM. The V and J ends lost 5 bases and 0 bases respectively, with 8 bases between them. The CDR3 protein is CASSLGGSGANVLTF. As DNA, the CDR3 is TGTGCCAGCAGTCTGGGGGGCTCTGGGGCCAACGTCCTGACTTTC. The variable domain in full, completed from reference TRBV28 and TRBJ2-6, reads DVKVTQSSRYLVKRTGEKVFLECVQDMDHENMFWYRQDPGLGLRLIYFSYDVKMKEKGDIPEGYSVSREKKERFSLILESASTNQTSMYLCASSLGGSGANVLTFGAGSRLTVL.

This sequence joins TRBV15 and TRBJ2-1, with TRBD2 matching over 10 bases. V lost 5 bases, J lost 8 bases, and 12 bases stayed unmatched. The CDR3 has 16 amino acids. CDR1 is LNHNV and CDR2 is YYDKDF in the germline V gene (reference sequence). Here the CDR3 DNA reads TGTGCCACCAGCGCTAAACGGACTAGCGGTACCCATGAGCAGTTCTTC. Translation gives CATSAKRTSGTHEQFF.

The chain has TRBV7-2 and TRBJ2-7, with 13 nucleotides matching TRBD2. CDR1 SGHTA and CDR2 FQGNSA come from the germline V gene. This CDR3 comprises 17 residues. The V gene end was trimmed by 0 bases and the J gene end by 4 bases; junction bases not matched to a gene: 6. CDR3 DNA sequence: TGTGCCAGCAGCTTAGCCCCGGGACTAGCGGGGTCATACGAGCAGTACTTC. Its protein product is CASSLAPGLAGSYEQYF.

As DNA, the CDR3 is TGTGCCAGCAGCTTCGGAACGAGGAGACAGGTGACCTACGAGCAGTACTTC. Translated: CASSFGTRRQVTYEQYF. The chain joins TRBV5-6 to TRBJ2-7; D may be TRBD1 (6 bases). Germline-derived CDR1 and CDR2 are SGHDT and YYEEEE. The CDR3 has 17 residues. Trimming removed 2 bases at V and 2 bases at J, with 20 bases between.

V usage is TRBV18 and J usage is TRBJ1-1; 7 bases align to TRBD1. Germline CDR1 and CDR2: KGHSH and LQKENI. The CDR3 has 14 amino acids. V gave up 4 bases and J gave up 3 bases; unmatched junction bases: 5. The CDR3 is CASSHDTGDTEAFF. The CDR3 coding sequence is TGTGCCAGCTCACATGATACAGGGGACACTGAAGCTTTCTTT.

This chain joins TRBV10-2 and TRBJ1-1; possibly TRBD1 for D (6 bases). CDR3 length equals 15 residues. V dropped 4 bases and J dropped 7 bases, with 19 bases sitting between them. The germline V gene has CDR1 WSHSY and CDR2 SAAADI. The CDR3 loop reads CASSGVGQGADEAFF. In nucleotides, the CDR3 is TGCGCCAGCAGTGGAGTGGGACAAGGAGCCGATGAAGCTTTCTTT.

The rearrangement uses TRBV3-1 (or the pseudogene TRBV3-2) and TRBJ1-2; TRBD1 aligns across 7 bases. CDR3 length: 13 amino acids. Per germline, CDR1 LGHDT and CDR2 YNNKEL (reference sequence). V gave up 4 bases and J gave up 4 bases; unmatched junction bases: 3. CDR3 sequence reads: CASSRTGSYGYTF. The CDR3 DNA is TGTGCCAGCAGCCGGACAGGCAGCTATGGCTACACCTTC.